The 3 T cell receptor beta chains in this list originate from one sample, sequenced in a study of cytomegalovirus exposure and HLA in healthy donors. Researchers ran the PCR with 60 Vbeta and 13 Jbeta primers. Sequenced by immunoSEQ multiplex PCR; TCRdb stores in-frame clones only, minus some. The repertoire consists of roughly 110,000 clones, with about 70% occurring once and the leading ten covering about 2%. Sequenced material: PBMCs. The receptors derive from a human donor in good health.

The chain is built from TRBV5-1 and TRBJ2-5, with a tentative D call TRBD1 (6 bases). The ends were cut back, 4 bases at V and 3 bases at J, with 16 bases in the middle. The length of the CDR3 is 15 residues. The germline CDR1 and CDR2 sequences are SGHRS and YFSETQ. Written as DNA, the CDR3 is TGCGCCAGCAGCATAACTGACAGGCTTAAAGAGACCCAGTACTTC. Protein: CASSITDRLKETQYF.

This chain uses TRBV5-4 with TRBJ2-1; 7 bases align to TRBD1. The CDR3 consists of 14 residues. The germline gives CDR1 SGHNT, CDR2 YYREEE (reference sequence). V dropped 9 bases and J dropped 5; count of bases not matched to a gene: 11. CDR3 nucleotide sequence: TGTGCCACAACTTGGGGACAGCGCAACAATGAGCAGTTCTTC. Translated: CATTWGQRNNEQFF.

The rearrangement links TRBV11-2 to TRBJ2-3; D is uncertain. The CDR3 runs 12 residues. The ends were cut back, 5 bases at V and 6 bases at J, with 9 bases in the middle. The germline CDR1 and CDR2 sequences are SGHAT and FQNNGV. The CDR3: CASSPYLDTQYF. CDR3 in DNA: TGTGCCAGCAGCCCCTACTTGGATACGCAGTATTTT.